Sequencing of this T cell receptor beta chain was carried out in a study of T-cell reconstitution after alpha-beta-depleted transplantation in children. CDR3 length: 14 amino acids. Germline V gene data show CDR1 as MGHRA and CDR2 as YSYEKL. V lost 0 bases, J lost 3 bases, and 9 bases lay in between. General study points: For some patients, TCRbeta diversity was high at day 60 because of recipient T cells and thymic progenitors that survived. T-cell counts and diversity at one year post-transplant came mainly from newly produced T cells. After transplant, at about two months, alpha-beta T cells were reportedly derived from several hundred expanded graft clones.

Unique molecular identifiers were incorporated during preparation of the TCRbeta library. Each CDR3 protein gets one entry after TCRdb re-called the PCR reads with MiXCR. Of about 58,000 distinct CDR3 sequences in the sample, roughly 45% are singletons; the top ten hold 95% to 98%. Turning to this clonotype: The antigen is unknown.

This chain joins TRBV4-1 and TRBJ2-7; maybe TRBD1 (6 bases). The source was PBMCs, mostly from graft donor cells, collected 360 days after TCRalphabeta/CD19-depleted stem cell transplant. This TCR came from a male patient under 18 who had a stem cell transplant for acute lymphoblastic leukemia, so the T cells may come from the graft donor. CDR3 DNA: TGCGCCAGCAGCCAAGAGGGGGCCGACTACGAGCAGTACTTC. Translated: CASSQEGADYEQYF.